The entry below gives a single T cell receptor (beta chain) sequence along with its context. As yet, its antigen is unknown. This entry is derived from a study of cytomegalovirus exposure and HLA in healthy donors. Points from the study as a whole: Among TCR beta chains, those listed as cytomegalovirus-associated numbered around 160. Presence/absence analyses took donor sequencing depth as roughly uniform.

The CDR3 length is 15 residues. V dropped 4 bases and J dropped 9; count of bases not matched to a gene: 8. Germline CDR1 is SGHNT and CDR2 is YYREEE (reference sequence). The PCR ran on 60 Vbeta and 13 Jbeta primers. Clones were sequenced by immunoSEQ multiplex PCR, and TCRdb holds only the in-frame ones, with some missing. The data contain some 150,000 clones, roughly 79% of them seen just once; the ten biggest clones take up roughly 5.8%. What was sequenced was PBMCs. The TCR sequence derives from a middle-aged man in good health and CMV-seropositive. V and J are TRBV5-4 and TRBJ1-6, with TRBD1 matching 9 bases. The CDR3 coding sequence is TGTGCCAGCAGCAGATCCGGGACAGGGACTTCACCCCTCCACTTT. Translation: CASSRSGTGTSPLHF.